The rows below give T cell receptor beta chains drawn from one sample of a study of cytomegalovirus exposure and HLA in healthy donors. Produced via immunoSEQ multiplex PCR; TCRdb's table is partial and in-frame only. The data contain 150,000 to 200,000 clones, more than 65% of them singletons. The sample was PBMCs. These receptors were taken from a man aged 18 to 30 in good health and CMV-seropositive. The CDR3 runs from the conserved cysteine through the conserved F or W. A D gene is named only where the DNA matches it firmly. Size is omitted from some rows. Given values are once, few, many or a class for expanded clones.

>TRBV28|few|TRBJ2-1|.
CASSLYPSRSYNEQFF
TGTGCCAGCAGTTTATACCCTAGTAGGTCCTACAATGAGCAGTTCTTC
>TRBV7-7|.|TRBJ2-1|TRBD2
CASSLGSGSHNEQFF
TGTGCTAGCAGCTTAGGTAGCGGGAGCCACAATGAGCAGTTCTTC
>TRBV12-5|.|TRBJ2-3|.
CASGLVQTATDTQYF
TGTGCTAGTGGTTTGGTACAGACAGCTACAGATACGCAGTATTTT
>TRBV9|.|TRBJ1-1|.
CASSVGQAGTEAFF
TGTGCCAGCAGCGTAGGTCAGGCGGGCACTGAAGCTTTCTTT
>TRBV7-2|.|TRBJ1-1|.
CASSLHRDTEAFF
TGTGCCAGCAGCTTACACAGGGATACTGAAGCTTTCTTT
>TRBV19|few|TRBJ1-5|TRBD1
CARGTGRRPQHF
TGTGCCAGGGGGACAGGGCGCCGGCCCCAGCATTTT
>TRBV6-5|few|TRBJ1-1|.
CASSYTGGAFF
TGTGCCAGCAGTTACACGGGGGGAGCTTTCTTT
>TRBV4-1|.|TRBJ2-2|TRBD1
CASSQQLQGARTGELFF
TGCGCCAGCAGCCAGCAGCTACAGGGGGCCCGGACCGGGGAGCTGTTTTTT
>TRBV7-7|.|TRBJ2-2|TRBD2
CASSLVLAGPSTGELFF
TGTGCTAGCAGCTTAGTACTAGCGGGACCTAGCACCGGGGAGCTGTTTTTT
>TRBV9|.|TRBJ1-4|.
CASSASGFTNEKLFF
TGTGCCAGCAGCGCCTCAGGATTTACTAATGAAAAACTGTTTTTT
>TRBV21-1|.|TRBJ2-7|.
CASSKPPAGGLYEQYF
TGTGCCAGCAGCAAACCCCCAGCGGGAGGACTATACGAGCAGTACTTC
>TRBV6-6|.|TRBJ2-3|TRBD2
CASSPTSGNTDTQYF
TGTGCCAGCAGTCCGACTAGCGGGAACACAGATACGCAGTATTTT
>TRBV5-8|.|TRBJ1-1|.
CASSVRGHPQAFF
TGTGCCAGCAGCGTAAGGGGACACCCCCAAGCTTTCTTT
>TRBV21-1|.|TRBJ1-1|.
CASSKARVRSRGTEAFF
TGTGCCAGCAGCAAAGCCCGGGTAAGAAGTCGAGGCACTGAAGCTTTCTTT
>TRBV6-1|.|TRBJ2-3|TRBD2
CASSGGTSGRTDTQYF
TGTGCCAGCAGTGGCGGGACTAGCGGGAGGACAGATACGCAGTATTTT
>TRBV7-3|.|TRBJ1-1|.
CASSLKGEDTEAFF
TGTGCCAGCAGCTTAAAAGGGGAGGACACTGAAGCTTTCTTT
>TRBV21-1|.|TRBJ1-1|.
CASSKEPEGNTEAFF
TGTGCCAGCAGCAAAGAACCCGAGGGAAACACTGAAGCTTTCTTT
>TRBV5-3|.|TRBJ2-2|TRBD2
CARSPGTSGPGYAGELFF
TGTGCCAGAAGTCCCGGGACTAGTGGGCCTGGTTACGCCGGGGAGCTGTTTTTT
>TRBV6-1|.|TRBJ2-1|TRBD1
CASSEVVGQEGNEQFF
TGTGCCAGCAGTGAAGTGGTGGGACAGGAGGGCAATGAGCAGTTCTTC